This T cell receptor beta chain was profiled in a study of shared clonotypes between healthy human individuals (dated by TCRdb to about 2020). Background on the whole study: Two women and three men aged 18 to 49 years were included in the cohort. For each donor, CD4 naive and CD4 memory were each given three plates, CD8 naive was given two plates, and CD8 memory was given one plate. Different laboratories and diverse techniques were used to prepare libraries and sequence TCR repertoires, to increase sequencing depth and limit assay-specific biases. Each donor's leukapheresis produced roughly between roughly 0.85 and 9.5 billion PBMCs. To estimate repertoire size and how much clonotypes are shared between individuals, the study performed deep sequencing of blood TCR repertoires from a handful of healthy adults. Overall study outcomes, separate from this receptor: Rarefaction of sorted-subset datasets indicated incomplete sequencing despite the large sequencing depth. Based on pairwise subsampling, the degree of clonotype sharing among donors was expected to be affected by sequencing depth. Roughly 5% of naive CD4, approximately 3.7% of naive CD8, approximately 2% of memory CD4, and more than 0.35% of memory CD8 clonotypes were shared across four donors. Sampling was restricted to blood, and TCR repertoires in tissue are likely to differ from TCR repertoires in blood. Naive subsets generally had larger estimated clonotype richness than memory subsets. The genetic and exposure-history diversity represented was limited by the small number of donors. Higher generation probabilities were observed for clonotypes shared by all four sorted-subset donors than for non-shared clonotypes.

The donors were healthy, HIV-negative adults with no recently reported acute infections or vaccinations. Every donor was a Caucasian adult living in Nashville, Tennessee, USA. CD4+ T cells were enriched through magnetic negative selection, after which naive cells were positively selected on CD45RA and the remaining negative fraction served as the memory subset. Blood was obtained by leukapheresis, after which PBMCs were separated by Ficoll-Histopaque density gradient centrifugation and cryopreserved in liquid nitrogen vapor phase. Analytical flow cytometry was used to check the purity and quantity of every magnetically sorted T cell population. Genomic DNA was isolated from each sorted fraction and quantified by UV absorbance on a Nanodrop 2000c. As regards this clone: It has no known antigen specificity. No base quality values were provided; no much bigger clone lies one nucleotide off.

The CDR3 runs 17 amino acids, cysteine and phenylalanine included. Only the CDR3 DNA is retained, 51 bases long and in frame from the first base. Trimming at the junction amounts to 4 bases on V and 0 bases on J, and the germline ends lie 18 bases apart. From a lookup of the germline V gene (reference sequence), CDR1 and CDR2 are LNHDA and SQIVND. Using the deep immunoSEQ assay, TCR CDR3 regions were amplified from genomic DNA by multiplex PCR. Genomic DNA extracted from each cell subset was distributed evenly over all wells of several immunoSEQ 96-well plates, and each plate served as one replicate. Each replicate PCR for sorted subsets received about 180 ng genomic DNA, equal to some 32,000 T cell genomes. Purified libraries were quantified with a Qubit 3.0 fluorometer, sized on a Bioanalyzer 2100, and re-quantified with the KAPA Library Quantification kit. A separate single-read 150-cycle Illumina NextSeq 550 flow cell was used to sequence each immunoSEQ 96-well plate. The authors' pipeline ran thus. Because the immunoSEQ output held only junctional sequences and lacked quality scores, the filtering could not match the filtering applied to full-length reads. To assign V/J genes and CDR3, sequences were annotated against IMGT germline references using PyIR, a Python wrapper for IgBLAST v1.9. Reads were removed for weak V/J assignments (E-value above 1e-6), missing CDR3, stop codons, out-of-frame junctions, or ambiguous translated residues. V3J clonotypes were defined as sequences sharing the same inferred V gene, J gene, and CDR3 amino acid sequence. To compute the percentage overlap between repertoires, the number of shared unique clonotypes was divided by the size of the smaller repertoire. Repertoire richness was assessed with RTK rarefaction, the Chao1 estimator, and Recon v2.1 estimates of unobserved clonotypes. For all TCRbeta clonotypes obtained by the gDNA method from a handful of donors, generation probabilities were computed with OLGA. The clones in this table, taken by TCRdb from immuneACCESS, are in-frame only. Not every clone is retained; where verified, under half of the shortfall comes from an unresolved V gene, and the cause of the rest is unknown. V and J calls and clone size come straight from that table; D and trimming were deduced from the DNA. The sample table records roughly 2.4 million clones; approximately 95% of these occur just once. Around 0.13% of the sample lies in the top ten.

This clonotype originated in a man younger than 35 in good health. The chain is made from TRBV19 and TRBJ1-2; a tentative D match to TRBD1 spans 5 bases. The specimen sequenced was naive CD4+ T cells sorted from blood. The meaning of the sample's cell subset or site label: CD45RA+ positively selected. The base sequence is TGTGCCAGTAGTACGGGCCTAGGGACTGCTTCTAACTATGGCTACACCTTC. Its product reads: CASSTGLGTASNYGYTF.